This TCR beta chain was profiled in a study of molecular identifiers for immune sequencing clone quantification. Study-wide context: RNA, taken in replicates from approximately 20,000 or 98,000 naive CD8 cells, was split five ways, with four sequenced.

Study results and limitations: Researchers reportedly could pick up spiked Jurkat TCR RNA from one cell mixed into approximately 910,000 naive cells. Molecules of identical TCR sharing a barcode could underestimate highly expanded clone sizes.

This clonotype showed up just a few times. The antigen is unknown. As previously described, bulk TCR libraries were made using listed TCR primers. One entry per CDR3 protein, called by TCRdb with MiXCR from the PCR reads. Of some 320,000 distinct CDR3 sequences in the sample, roughly a quarter were seen once. V gave up 5 bases and J gave up 7 bases, with 14 bases separating them. The CDR3 contains 14 residues. The V gene's germline CDR1 is SEHNR and CDR2 FQNEAQ (reference sequence). The chain links TRBV7-9 to TRBJ1-4, with no clear D. Sequencing was carried out using naive CD8+ T cells from blood, with Jurkat cell RNA spiked in. Subset in this sample: FACS-sorted CD8+CD4-CCR7+CD45RA+ naive T cells. The receptor comes from a human donor in good health. Some libraries in this study had Jurkat cell RNA spiked in. CDR3 DNA: TGTGCCAGCAGCACCGGGTGGGCCCTTGAAAAACTGTTTTTT. This sequence encodes CASSTGWALEKLFF.